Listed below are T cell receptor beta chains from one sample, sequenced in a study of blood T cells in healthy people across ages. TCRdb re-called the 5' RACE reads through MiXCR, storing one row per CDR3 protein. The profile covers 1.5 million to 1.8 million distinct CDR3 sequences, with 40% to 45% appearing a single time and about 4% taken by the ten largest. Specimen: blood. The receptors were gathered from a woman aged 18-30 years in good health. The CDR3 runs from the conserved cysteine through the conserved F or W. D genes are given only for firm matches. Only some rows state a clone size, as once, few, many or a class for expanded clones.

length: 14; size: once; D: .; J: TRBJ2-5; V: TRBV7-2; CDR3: CASSSSGWKETQYF; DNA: TGTGCCAGCAGCTCTTCAGGGTGGAAAGAGACCCAGTACTTC
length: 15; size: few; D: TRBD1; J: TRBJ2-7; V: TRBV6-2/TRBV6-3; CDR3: CASTLTGDRIYEQYF; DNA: TGTGCCAGCACCTTGACAGGGGACCGTATCTACGAGCAGTACTTC
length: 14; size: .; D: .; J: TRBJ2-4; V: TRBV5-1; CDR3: CASSPLTAKNIQYF; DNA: TGCGCCAGCAGCCCCTTAACCGCCAAAAACATTCAGTACTTC
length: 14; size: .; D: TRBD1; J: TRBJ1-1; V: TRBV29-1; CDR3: CSVELQGAYTEAFF; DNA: TGCAGCGTTGAACTACAGGGGGCTTACACTGAAGCTTTCTTT
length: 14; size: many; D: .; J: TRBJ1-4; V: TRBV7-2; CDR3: CASSPTSANEKLFF; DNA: TGTGCCAGCAGCCCTACATCAGCTAATGAAAAACTGTTTTTT
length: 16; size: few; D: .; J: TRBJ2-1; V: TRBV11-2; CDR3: CASSLVGFGGYNEQFF; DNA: TGTGCCAGCAGCTTAGTAGGATTCGGCGGCTACAATGAGCAGTTCTTC
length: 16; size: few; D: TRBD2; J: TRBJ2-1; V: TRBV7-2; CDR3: CASSPPTSGAYNEQFF; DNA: TGTGCCAGCAGCCCACCGACTAGCGGTGCCTACAATGAGCAGTTCTTC
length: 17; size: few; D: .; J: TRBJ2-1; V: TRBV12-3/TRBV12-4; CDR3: CASSLGLQGGSYNEQFF; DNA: TGTGCCAGCAGTTTAGGGTTACAGGGGGGGTCCTACAATGAGCAGTTCTTC
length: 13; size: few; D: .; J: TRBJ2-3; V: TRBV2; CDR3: CASVDGSTDTQYF; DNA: TGTGCCAGCGTAGACGGTAGCACAGATACGCAGTATTTT
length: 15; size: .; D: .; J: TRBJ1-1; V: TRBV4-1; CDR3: CASSRGGVGNTEAFF; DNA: TGCGCCAGCAGCCGGGGTGGGGTCGGGAACACTGAAGCTTTCTTT
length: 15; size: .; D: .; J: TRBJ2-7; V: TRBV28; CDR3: CASSSPTSTYNEQYF; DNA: TGTGCCAGCAGTTCCCCAACTTCAACCTACAATGAGCAGTACTTC
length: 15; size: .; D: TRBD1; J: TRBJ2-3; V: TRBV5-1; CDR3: CASSSTGGSADTQYF; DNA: TGCGCCAGCAGCTCCACAGGGGGCAGCGCAGATACGCAGTATTTT
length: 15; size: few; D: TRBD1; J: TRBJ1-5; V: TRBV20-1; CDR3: CSARTGDSLSQPQHF; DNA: TGCAGTGCTAGAACCGGGGACAGTTTGAGTCAGCCCCAGCATTTT
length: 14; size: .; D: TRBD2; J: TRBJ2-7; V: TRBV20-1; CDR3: CSANSGIVISEQYF; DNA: TGCAGTGCTAATAGCGGGATAGTGATATCCGAGCAGTACTTC
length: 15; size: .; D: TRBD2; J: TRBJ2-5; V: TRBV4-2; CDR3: CASSQGNSGVETQYF; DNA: TGTGCCAGCAGCCAAGGCAATAGCGGGGTGGAGACCCAGTACTTC
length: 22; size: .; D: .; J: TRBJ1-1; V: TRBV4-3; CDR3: CASSQGPHLGYTFGSGTTEAFF; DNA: .
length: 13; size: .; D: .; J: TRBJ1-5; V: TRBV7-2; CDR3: CASSLVGGGPQHF; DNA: TGTGCCAGCAGCTTAGTCGGCGGCGGGCCCCAGCATTTT
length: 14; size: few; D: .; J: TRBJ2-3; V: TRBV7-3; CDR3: CASSDPGGTDTQYF; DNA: TGTGCCAGCAGCGACCCGGGTGGCACAGATACGCAGTATTTT
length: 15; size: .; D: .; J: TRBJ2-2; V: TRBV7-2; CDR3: CASSLQGINTGELFF; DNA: TGTGCCAGCAGCCTTCAGGGGATAAACACCGGGGAGCTGTTTTTT
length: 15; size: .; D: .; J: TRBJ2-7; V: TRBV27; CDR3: CASSTTGGGYYEQYF; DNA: TGTGCCAGCAGTACTACAGGGGGGGGGTATTACGAGCAGTACTTC
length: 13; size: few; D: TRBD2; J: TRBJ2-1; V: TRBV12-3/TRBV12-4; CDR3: CASSPGGNNEQFF; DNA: TGTGCCAGCTCCCCCGGGGGGAACAATGAGCAGTTCTTC
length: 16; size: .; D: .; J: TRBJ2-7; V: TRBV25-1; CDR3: CASSTEGGGLDNEQYF; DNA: TGTGCCAGCAGCACAGAGGGAGGGGGACTCGACAATGAGCAGTACTTC
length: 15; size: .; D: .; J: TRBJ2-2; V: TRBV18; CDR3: CASSPLDTNTGELFF; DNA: TGTGCCAGCTCACCACTGGACACCAACACCGGGGAGCTGTTTTTT
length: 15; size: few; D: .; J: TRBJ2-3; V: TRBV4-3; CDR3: CASSQLTSSTDTQYF; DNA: TGCGCCAGCAGCCAATTGACTTCCAGCACAGATACGCAGTATTTT
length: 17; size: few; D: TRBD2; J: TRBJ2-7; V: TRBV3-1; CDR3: CASSHRGWRGTSYEQYF; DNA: TGTGCCAGCAGCCATCGAGGATGGCGGGGGACCTCCTACGAGCAGTACTTC
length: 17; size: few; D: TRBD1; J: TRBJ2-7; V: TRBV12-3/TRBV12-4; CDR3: CASSPDRGRLSSYEQYF; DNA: TGTGCCAGCAGTCCTGACAGGGGACGGCTTTCCTCCTACGAGCAGTACTTC
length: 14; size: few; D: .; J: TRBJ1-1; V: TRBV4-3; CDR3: CASSQVQAPIEAFF; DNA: TGCGCCAGCAGCCAAGTTCAAGCCCCCATCGAAGCTTTCTTT
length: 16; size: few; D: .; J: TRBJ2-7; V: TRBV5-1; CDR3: CASSLGYMAGRYEQYF; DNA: TGCGCCAGCAGCTTGGGTTATATGGCAGGCCGCTACGAGCAGTACTTC
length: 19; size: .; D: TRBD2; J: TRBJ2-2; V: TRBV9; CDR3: CASSSSRLAGALNTGELFF; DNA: TGTGCCAGCAGCTCTAGCAGACTAGCGGGGGCCTTGAACACCGGGGAGCTGTTTTTT
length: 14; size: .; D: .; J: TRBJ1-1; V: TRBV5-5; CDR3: CASSFGVRNTEAFF; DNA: TGTGCCAGCAGCTTCGGGGTCCGGAACACTGAAGCTTTCTTT
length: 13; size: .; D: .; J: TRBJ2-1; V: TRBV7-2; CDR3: CASSRGLLNEQFF; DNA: TGTGCCAGCAGCCGAGGACTTTTAAATGAGCAGTTCTTC
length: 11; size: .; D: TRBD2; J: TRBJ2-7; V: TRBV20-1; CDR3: CSGASGNEQYF; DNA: TGCAGTGGCGCTAGCGGGAACGAGCAGTACTTC
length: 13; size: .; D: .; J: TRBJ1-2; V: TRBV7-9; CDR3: CASIPYRPRGYTF; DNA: TGTGCCAGCATCCCATACCGGCCTCGAGGCTACACCTTC
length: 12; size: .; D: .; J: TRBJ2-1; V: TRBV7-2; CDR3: CASSLTLDEQFF; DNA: TGTGCCAGCAGCTTAACGCTCGATGAGCAGTTCTTC
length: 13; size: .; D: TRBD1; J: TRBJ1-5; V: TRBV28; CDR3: CASRKQGVQPQHF; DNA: TGTGCCAGCAGGAAACAGGGGGTTCAGCCCCAGCATTTT
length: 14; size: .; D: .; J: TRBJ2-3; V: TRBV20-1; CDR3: CSAMRRGYTDTQYF; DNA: TGCAGTGCCATGAGGCGGGGATACACAGATACGCAGTATTTT
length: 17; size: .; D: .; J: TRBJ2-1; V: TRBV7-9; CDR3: CASSANRGADPHNEQFF; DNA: TGTGCCAGCAGCGCAAACCGGGGGGCTGATCCCCACAATGAGCAGTTCTTC
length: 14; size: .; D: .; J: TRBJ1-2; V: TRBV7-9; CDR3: CASSLKAVNYGYTF; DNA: TGTGCCAGCAGCTTAAAGGCAGTAAACTATGGCTACACCTTC
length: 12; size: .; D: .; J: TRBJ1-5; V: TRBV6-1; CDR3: CASRTGAQPQHF; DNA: TGTGCCAGCAGGACCGGGGCTCAGCCCCAGCATTTT
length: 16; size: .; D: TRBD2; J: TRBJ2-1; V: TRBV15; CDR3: CATSRENSGVVDEQFF; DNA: TGTGCCACCAGCAGAGAGAATAGCGGGGTAGTCGATGAGCAGTTCTTC
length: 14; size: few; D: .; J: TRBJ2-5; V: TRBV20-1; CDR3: CSARESRGRETQYF; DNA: TGCAGTGCTAGAGAAAGCAGGGGAAGAGAGACCCAGTACTTC
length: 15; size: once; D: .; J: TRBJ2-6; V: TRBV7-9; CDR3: CAVEGTVSGANVLTF; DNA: TGTGCCGTCGAGGGTACTGTCTCTGGGGCCAACGTCCTGACTTTC
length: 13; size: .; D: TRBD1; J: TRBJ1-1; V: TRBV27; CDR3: CASTPRTGTEAFF; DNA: TGTGCCAGCACCCCAAGGACAGGGACGGAAGCTTTCTTT